The 9 T cell receptor beta chains in this list originate from one sample, sequenced in a study of blood T cell repertoires in COVID-19. Produced via immunoSEQ multiplex PCR; TCRdb's table is partial and in-frame only. Among about 250,000 clones listed, roughly 91% were seen once. The specimen was PBMCs or T cells enriched from blood (not recorded which). These receptors came from a man aged 40-50 years who had recovered from COVID-19.

The chain employs TRBV3-1 (or the pseudogene TRBV3-2) and TRBJ2-3, with 7 bases aligning to TRBD2. The J segment lost 4 bases and the V segment lost 4 bases, leaving 8 bases of the junction unmatched. Germline values: CDR1 LGHDT, CDR2 YNNKEL (reference sequence). This CDR3 comprises 15 residues. The CDR3 nucleotides read TGTGCCAGCAGCCGAGATGGACTAGTGCCAGATACGCAGTATTTT. The encoded protein is CASSRDGLVPDTQYF.

The chain recombines TRBV4-2 with TRBJ2-7; a weak D match, TRBD1 (6 bases). Germline loops: CDR1 LGHNA, CDR2 YNFKEQ. The length of the CDR3 is 16 residues. V dropped 4 bases and J dropped 2 bases, with 18 bases sitting between them. This CDR3 is CASSRAGAEPPYEQYF. CDR3 nucleotide sequence: TGTGCCAGCAGCCGAGCAGGGGCGGAGCCTCCCTACGAGCAGTACTTC.

This chain joins TRBV29-1 and TRBJ2-1; 10 bases map to TRBD1. The CDR3 length is 14 residues. Unmatched junction bases numbered 3, after V lost 3 bases and J lost 4 bases. The V gene's germline CDR1 is SQVTM and CDR2 ANQGSEA. The CDR3 loop reads CSVEGQGLYNEQFF. The CDR3 DNA is TGCAGCGTTGAGGGACAGGGGCTTTACAATGAGCAGTTCTTC.

The chain recombines TRBV28 with TRBJ2-5, with a possible D match to TRBD1 (6 bases). CDR3 length: 17 amino acids. V dropped 3 bases and J dropped 1 base, with 18 bases sitting between them. The germline V gene encodes CDR1 MDHEN and CDR2 SYDVKM. The CDR3: CASSFHSSTGLQETQYF. The CDR3 coding sequence is TGTGCCAGCAGTTTCCATTCCTCGACAGGCCTCCAAGAGACCCAGTACTTC.

The chain carries TRBV5-1 and TRBJ1-3; D is unclear. The CDR3 runs 14 residues. Trimming removed 1 base at V and 0 bases at J, with 5 bases between. Germline-derived CDR1 and CDR2 are SGHRS and YFSETQ. The CDR3 sequence is CASSLQLSGNTIYF. CDR3 nucleotide sequence: TGCGCCAGCAGCTTGCAACTCTCTGGAAACACCATATATTTT.

The V call is TRBV19, the J call TRBJ2-5, with 9 nucleotides matching TRBD2. V gave up 1 base and J gave up 2 bases; unmatched junction bases: 11. The CDR3 has 18 amino acids. Germline CDR1 and CDR2: LNHDA and SQIVND (reference sequence). For the CDR3, the DNA is TGTGCCAGTAGTATAGCGTTCCAGCGGGGGGCGCCGCAAGAGACCCAGTACTTC. It yields the protein CASSIAFQRGAPQETQYF.

CDR3 DNA sequence: TGTGCCAGCAGCTTTGGGAGTACCTATGGCTACACCTTC. Translation gives CASSFGSTYGYTF. The chain recombines TRBV7-9 with TRBJ1-2, with D unresolved. Germline values: CDR1 SEHNR, CDR2 FQNEAQ (reference sequence). V lost 3 bases, J lost 4 bases, and 9 bases lay in between. This CDR3 contains 13 residues.

The chain couples TRBV6-5 to TRBJ1-2, with D tentatively TRBD1 (5 bases). The length of the CDR3 is 14 residues. The V end was cut by 8 bases, the J end by 0 bases, with 13 bases between. Germline lookup yields CDR1 MNHEY and CDR2 SVGAGI. DNA for the CDR3: TGTGCCAGCGCCCAACAGGCTGCTAACTATGGCTACACCTTC. This translates into CASAQQAANYGYTF.

The rearrangement joins TRBV6-6 to TRBJ1-1, with D tentatively TRBD1 (5 bases). CDR1 is MNHNY and CDR2 is SVGAGI in the germline V gene (reference sequence). There are 12 residues in the CDR3. V was trimmed by 8 bases and J by 7 bases, leaving 14 bases between them. CDR3 nucleotides: TGTGCCAGCGTTACTTGGGGCAGTGAAGCTTTCTTT. As protein: CASVTWGSEAFF.